The source of this T cell receptor beta chain is a study of OX40 agonist ivuxolimab in advanced cancers. For the study in its entirety: Ivuxolimab was a fully human IgG2 agonistic monoclonal antibody targeting the costimulatory receptor OX40 (CD134). Peripheral TCRbeta sequencing aimed to test whether ivuxolimab altered TCR sequence diversity and caused clonal T-cell expansion. Intravenous ivuxolimab was administered to patients every 2 weeks at six dose levels: 0.01, 0.1, 0.3, 1.5, 3 and 10 mg/kg. Prior anti-PD-1, anti-PD-L1 or anti-CTLA-4 therapy was permitted, and checkpoint inhibitors had been received by about 44% of dose-escalation patients. Among the 52 dose-escalation patients, about 20 had hepatocellular carcinoma, about 15 melanoma, 9 renal cell carcinoma and 9 head and neck cancer. In the dose-escalation cohort, more than 75% of patients were male, and the mean age was approximately 60 years, with a range of about 23 to 90. The paper describes the monotherapy dose-escalation part (N of about 57 patients) of the phase I trial of ivuxolimab. Partial responses were achieved by three dose-escalation patients, of whom one had hepatocellular carcinoma and two had cutaneous melanoma. What the research found in general, with its limitations: After ivuxolimab, expanded clones were on average more numerous among CD8+ T cells than among CD4+ T cells. The antigen specificity of the peripheral T cells that underwent clonal expansion was not determined. In partial responders in the 0.1-3.0 mg/kg groups, normalized peripheral clonal expansion was found to be among the lowest, especially among CD8+ T cells. At doses of 0.1 to 3.0 mg/kg, clonal expansion of both CD4+ and CD8+ T cells in blood was seen between baseline and week 6. Low levels of normalized T-cell clonal expansion were also shown by some nonresponding patients.

Patients with autoimmune disease history or receiving systemic immunosuppression were excluded from the trial. In every dose cohort, peripheral blood was drawn for TCR sequencing at baseline, cycle 4 day 1, and cycle 7 day 1. The samples were drawn from a first-in-human, open-label, multicenter phase I dose-escalation trial of ivuxolimab. Adults with locally advanced or metastatic melanoma, renal cell, hepatocellular, or head and neck squamous cell carcinoma were enrolled in the trial. Before TCR sequencing, CD4+ T cells and CD8+ T cells were sorted from peripheral blood as separate populations. Its CDR3 holds 12 amino acids, cysteine through phenylalanine. Only the CDR3 DNA is retained, 36 bases long and in frame from the first base. From the germline V gene (reference sequence), CDR1 is SSHAT and CDR2 is FNYEAQ. As for this clone: Its antigen target is currently unknown. Its ends do not fully match the called genes, so a read error is possible.

For sequencing of the TCRbeta CDR3 region, genomic DNA was extracted from the sorted cells. The immunoSEQ Assay was used to sequence the TCRbeta CDR3 regions. TCRdb re-hosts the immuneACCESS table, in-frame sequences only. Its copies lack some clones; in the studies checked, an unresolved V gene accounts for under half of them, and the cause for the rest is not known. Across this sample there are 45,000 to 65,000 clones, with more than 70% seen only once. The ten most abundant clones make up roughly 6.9% of the sample. In this chain, TRBV7-7 is recombined with TRBJ2-1, with the D gene not confidently named. The sequences come from CD4+ or CD8+ T cells sorted from blood, collected in a trial of the OX40 agonist ivuxolimab. This sequence was found in an adult with an advanced solid tumor such as melanoma, head and neck, liver or kidney cancer. The CDR3: CASSLNGNEQFF. In nucleotides, the sequence is TGTGCTAGCAGCTTAAATGGCAATGAGCAGTTCTTC.